Listed below are T cell receptor beta chains from one sample, sequenced in a study of shared T cell receptors in the human thymus. Clones were read by immunoSEQ multiplex PCR, and TCRdb kept only the in-frame ones, dropping some. The sample shows about 400,000 clones, around 93% of them seen only once. Sequencing input: thymocytes. These TCRs come from a human donor. CDR3s include the opening cysteine and the closing phenylalanine or tryptophan. A D gene is named only where the DNA matches it firmly. Size is omitted from some rows. Given values are once, few, many or a class for expanded clones.

V gene	D gene	J gene	clone size	CDR3 DNA	CDR3 protein
TRBV14	-	TRBJ2-5	-	TGTGCCAGCAGCCAAGATGACAGCAAAGAGACCCAGTACTTC	CASSQDDSKETQYF
TRBV18	-	TRBJ1-4	-	TGTGCCAGCTCACCAGGAGTGTTGGGTCCGGGGGAAGATGAAAAACTGTTTTTT	CASSPGVLGPGEDEKLFF
TRBV5-4	TRBD1	TRBJ2-7	-	TGTGCCAGCAGCCCTACAGGGGAGTTCTCCTACGAGCAGTACTTC	CASSPTGEFSYEQYF
TRBV15	-	TRBJ1-2	-	TGTGCCACCAGCAGAGGGTACTCTGGCTACACCTTC	CATSRGYSGYTF
TRBV13	-	TRBJ1-1	-	TGTGCCAGCAGCTTAGCCTCCAACAGGGTGAGGTACACTGAAGCTTTCTTT	CASSLASNRVRYTEAFF
TRBV7-2	TRBD1	TRBJ1-5	-	TGTGCCAGCAGCTTAGCAGGGACAGGGGACAATCAGCCCCAGCATTTT	CASSLAGTGDNQPQHF
TRBV21-1	-	TRBJ2-1	-	TGTGCCAGCAGCAAAGCATGTGGCCTCCTACCTTACAATGAGCAGTTCTTC	CASSKACGLLPYNEQFF
TRBV25-1	TRBD2	TRBJ2-1	-	TGTGCCAGCAGTGAAAGACTAGCGGGAGTGTACAATGAGCAGTTCTTC	CASSERLAGVYNEQFF
TRBV25-1	TRBD1	TRBJ1-5	-	TGTGCCAGCAGTGGGGGGACAGGGCGATATCAGCCCCAGCATTTT	CASSGGTGRYQPQHF
TRBV7-9	-	TRBJ2-3	once	TGTGCCAGCAGCCCCGAAGGGGGGGCGAGGGCAGATACGCAGTATTTT	CASSPEGGARADTQYF
TRBV27	TRBD2	TRBJ2-1	-	TGTGCCAGCAGATATCTAGCGGGCCCCTACAATGAGCAGTTCTTC	CASRYLAGPYNEQFF
TRBV28	TRBD1	TRBJ2-1	-	TGTGCCAGCAGTTCCCCCGGACAGGGGGATGACAATGAGCAGTTCTTC	CASSSPGQGDDNEQFF
TRBV25-1	TRBD2	TRBJ2-5	-	TGTGCCAGCAGTCCCCTGGCGGGGGGAGAGACCCAGTACTTC	CASSPLAGGETQYF
TRBV2	-	TRBJ2-7	-	TGTGCCAGCACCATTACTGTGAGCTCCTACGAGCAGTACTTC	CASTITVSSYEQYF
TRBV28	-	TRBJ2-7	-	TGTGCCAGCAGTTTAGGGGACCACGAGCAGTACTTC	CASSLGDHEQYF
TRBV14	-	TRBJ2-1	-	TGTGCCAGCAGGAGTGGGACAACCAAGGGCGATGAGCAGTTCTTC	CASRSGTTKGDEQFF
TRBV11-2	TRBD1	TRBJ2-7	-	TGTGCCAGCAGCTTATCGTGGGACAGGGCCTACGAGCAGTACTTC	CASSLSWDRAYEQYF
TRBV7-2	TRBD2	TRBJ2-1	-	TGTGCCAGCGGGACTAGCAATGAGCAGTTCTTC	CASGTSNEQFF
TRBV28	-	TRBJ2-5	-	TGTGCCAGCAGTTATCGGTGGTGGAGCTGGCAAGAGACCCAGTACTTC	CASSYRWWSWQETQYF
TRBV29-1	-	TRBJ2-2	-	TGCAGCGTTGAAGTAGCCCAGGCGGACACCGGGGAGCTGTTTTTT	CSVEVAQADTGELFF
TRBV11-2	-	TRBJ1-4	-	TGTGCCAGCAGCTTAGGTGGTACCTACAATGAAAAACTGTTTTTT	CASSLGGTYNEKLFF
TRBV11-3	TRBD2	TRBJ2-1	-	TGTGCCAGCAGCCCGTTTAGCGGGAGCGGGGTGTACAATGAGCAGTTCTTC	CASSPFSGSGVYNEQFF
TRBV12-5	TRBD1	TRBJ2-3	-	TGTGCTAGTGGTCGAGCCGGGACAGGGGCGACCAAAGAGGGTTCAGATACGCAGTATTTT	CASGRAGTGATKEGSDTQYF
TRBV19	-	TRBJ1-3	few	TGTGCCAGTAGTATCCCTAGCGGCTCTGGAAACACCATATATTTT	CASSIPSGSGNTIYF
TRBV4-2	-	TRBJ1-1	-	TGTGCCAGCAGCCATAGGGCGAGGGGTAACGCTGAAGCTTTCTTT	CASSHRARGNAEAFF
TRBV27	TRBD1	TRBJ1-1	-	TGTGCCAGCACTCCGGACCGACAGGGGCCTGAAGCTTTCTTT	CASTPDRQGPEAFF
TRBV7-6	TRBD1	TRBJ1-5	-	TGTGCCAGCAGCTTAGCTCCGGGACAGGAACCCAGAGCCCAGCATTTT	CASSLAPGQEPRAQHF
TRBV6-5	TRBD2	TRBJ2-7	-	TGTGCCAGCAGTTGCGCCACTAGCGGGGCCAGCTACGAGCAGTACTTC	CASSCATSGASYEQYF
TRBV10-1	-	TRBJ2-5	-	TGCGCCAGCAGTGGGAGGGCCGGAGAGACCCAGTACTTC	CASSGRAGETQYF
TRBV28	-	TRBJ2-2	-	TGTGCCAGCAGGCTCACCGGGCCTTACACCGGGGAGCTGTTTTTT	CASRLTGPYTGELFF
TRBV14	TRBD1	TRBJ1-5	-	TGTGCCAGCAGCCAGACAGGGTCCCCCCAGCATTTT	CASSQTGSPQHF
TRBV7-9	-	TRBJ1-3	-	TGTGCCAGCAGCGAGCCTACGGGACTGTTGCGAAACACCATATATTTT	CASSEPTGLLRNTIYF
TRBV29-1	TRBD1	TRBJ2-2	-	TGCAGCGTGCCCGGGACAGGGGGCCCCGGGGAGCTGTTTTTT	CSVPGTGGPGELFF
TRBV27	-	TRBJ2-7	-	TGTGCCAGCAGTTCAGGTAACGAGCAGTACTTC	CASSSGNEQYF
TRBV20-1	-	TRBJ1-1	few	TGCAGTGCTAGAGTGAAGGGGGATGCTTTCTTT	CSARVKGDAFF
TRBV4-3	-	TRBJ2-7	-	TGCGCCAGCAGCCAAGATCTCCCTAAGTGGGGGAGCGAGCAGTACTTC	CASSQDLPKWGSEQYF
TRBV29-1	TRBD1	TRBJ2-3	-	TGCAGCGGCCACGGACAGGGGAAAGATACGCAGTATTTT	CSGHGQGKDTQYF
TRBV11-2	TRBD2	TRBJ2-7	-	TGTGCCAGCAGCTGGCGACTAGCTCCGTCCTACGAGCAGTACTTC	CASSWRLAPSYEQYF
TRBV10-1	-	TRBJ1-1	-	TGCGCCAGCAGTGAGTCGGGGCCTATGAATGGGAGGGGCACTGAAGCTTTCTTT	CASSESGPMNGRGTEAFF
TRBV28	-	TRBJ2-5	-	TGTGCCAGCAGCAAGGGGGGTCGGGAGACCCAGTACTTC	CASSKGGRETQYF
TRBV4-1	-	TRBJ2-2	-	TGCGCCAGCAGCCAAGGACCCAGCTTACCCGGGGAGCTGTTTTTT	CASSQGPSLPGELFF
TRBV11-2	TRBD1	TRBJ2-5	-	TGTGCCAGCAGCTTGAGGGACAGGGGGCGAGAGACCCAGTACTTC	CASSLRDRGRETQYF
TRBV19	TRBD1	TRBJ1-5	-	TGTGCCAGTAGGTCCGGCCAAGGGGGCGGTCAGCCCCAGCATTTT	CASRSGQGGGQPQHF
TRBV5-6	-	TRBJ2-5	-	TGTGCCAGCAGGTCCCGACACGCCCGGGACCCCATCGCAACCCAGTACTTC	CASRSRHARDPIATQYF
TRBV6-5	-	TRBJ2-7	-	TGTGCCAGCAGTTACTTCCCAGGGACCTACGAGCAGTACTTC	CASSYFPGTYEQYF
TRBV27	TRBD2	TRBJ2-1	-	TGTGCCAGCAGTTCATGGACTAGCGGGATCAATGAGCAGTTCTTC	CASSSWTSGINEQFF
TRBV28	TRBD2	TRBJ2-3	-	TGTGCCAGCAGTTTATCGGCCCGACTAGCGGGAGGACCATCTAGCACAGATACGCAGTATTTT	CASSLSARLAGGPSSTDTQYF
TRBV27	-	TRBJ2-3	once	TGTGCCAGCAATCGGCAGTACCTCACAGATACGCAGTATTTT	CASNRQYLTDTQYF
TRBV18	-	TRBJ2-3	-	TGTGCCAGCTCACCTTTGCCGACAGACCGGAGGTCTGGTGCAACGCAGTATTTT	CASSPLPTDRRSGATQYF
TRBV7-2	-	TRBJ2-7	-	TGTGCCAGCAGCCCCCGGGACAACTCCTACGAGCAGTACTTC	CASSPRDNSYEQYF
TRBV5-1	-	TRBJ2-1	-	TGCGCCAGCAGCTTGGGGCTGGAGCAGTTCTTC	CASSLGLEQFF
TRBV19	TRBD2	TRBJ2-1	-	TGTGCCAGTAGTATAGTGGGAGTACTAGCGGGAGGTTCCTACAATGAGCAGTTCTTC	CASSIVGVLAGGSYNEQFF
TRBV19	-	TRBJ2-1	once	TGTGCCAGTAGTATAGTTTTCAGAGCGGAGCTAACCTTGAATGAGCAGTTCTTC	CASSIVFRAELTLNEQFF
TRBV27	TRBD1	TRBJ2-7	-	TGTGCCAGCAGTTCCGGACAGGGCCCGCGAGAGCAGTACTTC	CASSSGQGPREQYF